The rows below give T cell receptor beta chains drawn from one sample of a study of beta chain features in type 1 diabetes. Sequenced by immunoSEQ multiplex PCR; TCRdb stores in-frame clones only, minus some. The table has roughly 170,000 clones, roughly an eighth seen once. Sequencing used central memory CD4+ T cells from blood. These receptors all stem from a woman between 18 and 29 years old in good health. The CDR3 runs from the conserved cysteine through the conserved F or W. Fields, in order: V gene, clone size, CDR3 length, J gene, CDR3 protein. Clone sizes are given selectively: once, few, many, or a class where the clone is expanded.

TRBV28	-	15	TRBJ1-1	CASSGPGTENTEAFF
TRBV27	few	15	TRBJ2-7	CASSPTPGQRYEQYF
TRBV5-1	-	14	TRBJ1-4	CASSLDQWREKLFF
TRBV28	-	12	TRBJ1-2	CASMQSGYGYTF
TRBV5-1	-	13	TRBJ1-2	CASSLATGFGYTF
TRBV29-1	many	11	TRBJ2-1	CSVEDGDKQFF
TRBV29-1	-	15	TRBJ1-1	CSVSPHGHRDTEAFF
TRBV11-2	few	13	TRBJ2-7	CASSLQGAYEQYF
TRBV14	-	12	TRBJ1-2	CASSPSGVGYTF
TRBV30	few	13	TRBJ2-3	CACNAAGLSTQYF
TRBV5-4	-	16	TRBJ2-3	CASSSRWSGEGDTQYF
TRBV11-2	-	12	TRBJ2-1	CASSLVGLEQFF
TRBV7-2	-	15	TRBJ1-1	CASSLLQGLNTEAFF
TRBV7-2	-	12	TRBJ2-1	CASRNRENEQFF
TRBV7-2	-	14	TRBJ1-1	CASSLVPVNTEAFF
TRBV7-9	-	15	TRBJ2-1	CASSFAGGFDNEQFF
TRBV7-8	few	14	TRBJ2-7	CASSPTNQDYEQYF
TRBV5-1	-	16	TRBJ2-5	CASSLLAAEGEETQYF
TRBV6-6	-	14	TRBJ2-5	CASSYHRGGETQYF
TRBV5-1	few	16	TRBJ2-5	CASSLGLAGRGETQYF
TRBV7-2	many	17	TRBJ2-4	CASSRDSAGVAKNIQYF
TRBV28	few	17	TRBJ2-6	CASRPVRDRSGANVLTF
TRBV29-1	few	14	TRBJ1-2	CSVEGDSGDYGYTF
TRBV5-1	few	15	TRBJ2-1	CASSSRLVGDNEQFF
TRBV4-2	-	15	TRBJ1-5	CASSRNLQGNQPQHF
TRBV29-1	few	13	TRBJ1-1	CSVATRLGTEAFF
TRBV13	-	15	TRBJ2-2	CASSPGTGGTGELFF
TRBV7-9	few	15	TRBJ1-5	CASSFDGGYNQPQHF
TRBV30	-	17	TRBJ2-2	CAWTPGTGRANTGELFF
TRBV11-2	few	12	TRBJ2-7	CASSFIGYEQYF
TRBV27	-	15	TRBJ2-7	CASSRLAGSGYEQYF
TRBV29-1	-	15	TRBJ1-1	CSVEDLEGLGTEAFF
TRBV6-5	-	14	TRBJ1-4	CASSPGYGGEKLFF
TRBV10-3	-	13	TRBJ1-5	CAISESAGQPQHF
TRBV7-2	-	13	TRBJ1-2	CASSPTGDYGYTF
TRBV4-3	-	15	TRBJ2-7	CASSPHPGQGAEQYF
TRBV5-1	-	17	TRBJ2-1	CASSPTPSGSSSNEQFF
TRBV19	few	12	TRBJ2-7	CASRDTLYEQYF
TRBV11-2	-	11	TRBJ2-5	CASSYGETQYF
TRBV29-1	-	12	TRBJ1-2	CSGRDRVYGYTF
TRBV6-5	few	14	TRBJ1-5	CASSYGGFNQPQHF
TRBV30	few	13	TRBJ1-5	CAWSVSTDQPQHF
TRBV2	few	16	TRBJ2-1	CASSGQGSSRYNEQFF
TRBV7-9	few	15	TRBJ2-3	CASSFREGATDTQYF
TRBV5-1	few	16	TRBJ1-4	CASSPYDRGPNEKLFF
TRBV5-4	few	14	TRBJ2-1	CASSQGRENNEQFF
TRBV9	many	16	TRBJ2-2	CASSVALAVNTGELFF
TRBV7-8	few	13	TRBJ2-5	CASSAEKPETQYF
TRBV30	few	12	TRBJ2-5	CAWSARGETQYF
TRBV5-1	-	14	TRBJ2-3	CASSQGDTTDTQYF
TRBV18	-	15	TRBJ1-3	CASSSDRSSGNTIYF
TRBV6-5	-	12	TRBJ2-5	CASGRGQETQYF
TRBV21-1	few	16	TRBJ2-1	CASSFQLAGGVNEQFF
TRBV4-3	few	16	TRBJ2-7	CASSQQSGTPTYEQYF
TRBV7-3	few	17	TRBJ2-3	CASSAKLASGTTDTQYF
TRBV16	-	14	TRBJ2-7	CASSRDRGAYEQYF
TRBV28	few	11	TRBJ2-5	CASSHRETQYF
TRBV5-1	-	15	TRBJ2-3	CASSLGPSSTDTQYF